One sample yielded the 11 T cell receptor beta chains listed below, sequenced in a study of cytotoxic CD8 clonotypes in ibrutinib-treated CLL. Assay: immunoSEQ multiplex PCR; the TCRdb copy retains only in-frame clones and omits some. This sample carries some 130,000 clones, less than 95% of them seen once, and the ten largest clones take roughly 10%. The sequencing here drew on PBMCs, taken after 12 months of ibrutinib treatment. The receptor source for this set is a human donor with chronic lymphocytic leukemia.

In its sample, this clone was seen a few times. Other DNA sequences in this sample translate to the same CDR3. The V gene is TRBV11-2, the J gene TRBJ2-7, with 9 bases lining up with TRBD2. Germline CDR1 is SGHAT and CDR2 is FQNNGV. The CDR3 spans 14 residues. J gave up 0 bases and V 5 bases, and 2 bases lay outside the gene matches. CDR3 nucleotides: TGTGCCAGCAGCCTTAGCGGGAGCTCCTACGAGCAGTACTTC. As protein: CASSLSGSSYEQYF.

The V gene is TRBV5-1, the J gene TRBJ2-1; 16 nucleotides agree with TRBD2. J lost 7 bases, V lost 4 bases, and 5 bases had no gene match. Germline CDR1 reads SGHRS; CDR2 reads YFSETQ. The CDR3 spans 16 residues. The CDR3 DNA reads as TGCGCCAGCAGCGGGGGACTAGCGGGAGGGCTAAATGAGCAGTTCTTC. Amino acid sequence: CASSGGLAGGLNEQFF.

The chain combines TRBV7-2 with TRBJ1-2; the D is unclear. Per germline, CDR1 SGHTA and CDR2 FQGNSA. Trimming shortened V by 1 base and J by 6 bases, and 9 bases separated the two germline ends. This CDR3 spans 13 amino acids. The CDR3 region has the DNA TGTGCCAGCAGCTTAGTCGGCGGTGATGGCTACACCTTC. Translation gives CASSLVGGDGYTF.

V usage is TRBV29-1 and J usage is TRBJ1-4, with D possibly TRBD1 on 5 matching bases. Germline assignment: CDR1 SQVTM and CDR2 ANQGSEA. V lost 5 bases and J lost 7, with 11 bases in between. CDR3 length equals 12 residues. CDR3 in amino acids: CSVRGKSEKLFF. In DNA form, the CDR3 reads TGCAGCGTTCGGGGGAAAAGTGAAAAACTGTTTTTT. The entire variable domain, with the rest obtained from reference TRBV29-1 and TRBJ1-4, is as follows: SAVISQKPSRDICQRGTSLTIQCQVDSQVTMMFWYRQQPGQSLTLIATANQGSEATYESGFVIDKFPISRPNLTFSTLTVSNMSPEDSSIYLCSVRGKSEKLFFGSGTQLSVL.

J is TRBJ2-7 and V is TRBV28, with D maybe TRBD1 (6 bases). Germline values: CDR1 MDHEN, CDR2 SYDVKM. Deletions cut 6 bases from V and 3 bases from J, with 15 bases between. CDR3 length: 14 residues. CDR3 nucleotide sequence: TGTGCCAGCAGCGCCCCGGGACACAACTACGAGCAGTACTTC. Protein sequence: CASSAPGHNYEQYF.

The rearrangement uses TRBV5-1 and TRBJ2-1, with D hard to call. CDR1 is SGHRS and CDR2 is YFSETQ in the germline V gene. The CDR3 contains 14 residues. With 1 base removed from V and 6 bases from J, the gap between germline ends came to 11 bases. The CDR3 sequence: CASSLISALNEQFF. The CDR3 nucleotides read TGCGCCAGCAGCTTGATCAGCGCGCTCAATGAGCAGTTCTTC.

The chain is built from TRBV7-2 and TRBJ2-1, with TRBD2 matching 7 bases. The CDR3 contains 15 residues. Germline CDR1 is SGHTA and CDR2 is FQGNSA. V lost 6 bases to trimming and J lost 2 bases; unmatched junction nucleotides: 7. This chain's CDR3 is CASSSGRITYNEQFF. CDR3 nucleotide sequence: TGTGCCAGCAGTTCCGGGAGGATCACCTACAATGAGCAGTTCTTC. The entire variable domain, with the rest obtained from reference TRBV7-2 and TRBJ2-1, is as follows: GAGVSQSPSNKVTEKGKDVELRCDPISGHTALYWYRQSLGQGLEFLIYFQGNSAPDKSGLPSDRFSAERTGGSVSTLTIQRTQQEDSAVYLCASSSGRITYNEQFFGPGTRLTVL.

The gene calls are TRBV19 and TRBJ1-1; 9 bases are shared with TRBD1. Unmatched junction bases numbered 1, after V lost 4 bases and J lost 1 base. Germline CDR1 is LNHDA and CDR2 is SQIVND (reference sequence). The CDR3 consists of 14 residues. CDR3 DNA: TGTGCCAGTAGTAAGGGACAGGGGAACACTGAAGCTTTCTTT. Translating gives CASSKGQGNTEAFF.

The chain joins TRBV15 to TRBJ2-3; 7 bases line up with TRBD2. The V gene end was trimmed by 4 bases and the J gene end by 5 bases; junction bases not matched to a gene: 9. CDR1 LNHNV and CDR2 YYDKDF come from the germline V gene (reference sequence). The CDR3 runs 15 residues. CDR3 in DNA: TGTGCCACCAGCACCCCCCGGGGGGAGGTAGATACGCAGTATTTT. It is translated as CATSTPRGEVDTQYF.

V and J are TRBV19 and TRBJ1-5; the match to TRBD1 covers 9 bases. The CDR3 runs to 13 residues. V lost 9 bases, J lost 3 bases, and 3 bases stayed unmatched. The germline V gene encodes CDR1 LNHDA and CDR2 SQIVND (reference sequence). For the CDR3, the DNA is TGTGCCAGCCGGGACAGGGACAATCAGCCCCAGCATTTT. This translates into CASRDRDNQPQHF.

V gene TRBV6-5 combines with J gene TRBJ1-4, with TRBD1 identical over 8 bases. Trimming took 0 bases from V and 7 from J; bases not matched to a gene: 4. Per the germline V gene, CDR1 is MNHEY and CDR2 is SVGAGI. The CDR3 runs to 15 residues. Written as DNA, the CDR3 is TGTGCCAGCAGTTACTCGACAGGGGCCGGTGAAAAACTGTTTTTT. It yields the protein CASSYSTGAGEKLFF.